This T cell receptor beta chain was documented in a study of tumor and adjacent non-tumor tissue in lung cancer. Study in general: Aged about 30 to 76 years, patients included fewer than 11 men and a handful of women with stage I to III disease. Samples averaged about 3.8 million productive TCRbeta reads each.

The CDR3 runs to 14 residues. V shed 5 bases and J shed 8 bases, with 18 bases lying between them. Germline CDR1 is MDHEN and CDR2 is SYDVKM. As to this clonotype: This could be a read error, since a much larger clone is one nucleotide away.

The library came from three nested PCR rounds adapted from ARM-PCR protocols. Via MiXCR, TCRdb re-called the multiplex PCR reads, giving one row per CDR3 protein. Of more than 55,000 distinct CDR3 sequences in the sample, more than 55% were seen once. No cell sorting was done before RNA was extracted from the tissue. This non-tumor lung sample came from over 3 cm beyond the tumor edge. V gene TRBV28 combines with J gene TRBJ2-5; D not certain. This receptor was obtained from a man aged 70-80 years with non-small cell lung cancer. Sequenced input: distant non-tumor lung tissue. The CDR3 loop reads CASSEMAGQGTQYF. Written as DNA, the CDR3 is TGTGCCAGCAGTGAGATGGCCGGCCAAGGAACCCAGTACTTC. Full variable domain (rest looked up from reference TRBV28 and TRBJ2-5): DVKVTQSSRYLVKRTGEKVFLECVQDMDHENMFWYRQDPGLGLRLIYFSYDVKMKEKGDIPEGYSVSREKKERFSLILESASTNQTSMYLCASSEMAGQGTQYFGPGTRLLVL.